This T cell receptor beta chain is drawn from a study of beta chain features in type 1 diabetes. Study-level results: A greater similarity of naive, central memory and Treg TCRB repertoires was seen among patients than among healthy donors.

This clone was seen a few times. Its antigen remains unidentified. Looked up from germline, CDR1 is MGHDK and CDR2 is SYGVNS. V lost 5 bases, J lost 5 bases, and 15 bases lay in between. CDR3 length: 14 residues. The investigators reverse transcribed all of the isolated RNA, so they sequenced expressed TCRB transcripts. For naive, central memory and regulatory T cell samples, reads averaged approximately 3.6 million. Profiling relied on immunoSEQ multiplex PCR, and the TCRdb table lists in-frame clones only, not all of them. Here the sample spans fewer than 900,000 clones, 15% to 20% being singletons. Material for sequencing was naive CD4+ T cells from blood. The chain has TRBV25-1 and TRBJ1-1; tentatively, D is TRBD1 (6 bases). This TCR came from a woman younger than 30 in good health. CDR3 sequence: CASSSRTAWTEAFF. Written as DNA, the CDR3 is TGTGCCAGCAGTTCCCGGACAGCCTGGACTGAAGCTTTCTTT.